This T cell receptor beta chain is drawn from a study of T cells in Graves' hyperthyroidism and ophthalmopathy. Germline assignment: CDR1 SGHVS and CDR2 FNYEAQ. The CDR3 runs to 15 residues. The study, taken as a whole, reports: Ophthalmopathy was distinguished from stable hyperthyroidism by 13 V-J signatures.

Comments on this clonotype: Its antigen is currently unknown. A much larger clone is a single base away; this may be a read error.

Using RNA transcripts as the source, TCR beta CDR3 regions were amplified. The HTBI primer set was used in a first-round RT-PCR of the TCR CDR3. Each CDR3 protein is one row after TCRdb ran MiXCR on the multiplex PCR reads. The profile covers approximately 590,000 distinct CDR3 sequences, with more than 45% appearing a single time and roughly 8.2% taken by the ten largest. Stable Graves' hyperthyroidism denoted no ophthalmopathy progression over 18 months. The sample comprised peripheral blood or thyroid tissue (not recorded which). This clonotype was obtained from a woman aged 18 to 35 with Graves' hyperthyroidism. The chain carries TRBV7-6 and TRBJ1-1; no firm D call. CDR3 region: CASSPRKIMNTEASF. DNA for the CDR3: TGTGCCAGCAGCCCAAGGAAGATCATGAACACTGAAGCTTCCTTT.